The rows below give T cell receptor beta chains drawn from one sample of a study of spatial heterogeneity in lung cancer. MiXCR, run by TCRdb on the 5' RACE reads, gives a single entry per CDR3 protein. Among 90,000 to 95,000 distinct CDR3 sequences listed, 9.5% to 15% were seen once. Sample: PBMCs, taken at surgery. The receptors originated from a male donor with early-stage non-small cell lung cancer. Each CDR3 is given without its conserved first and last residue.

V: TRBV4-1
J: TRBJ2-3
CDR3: ASSQDLRLTDTQY

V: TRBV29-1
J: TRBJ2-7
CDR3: SVYLPTSSYEQY

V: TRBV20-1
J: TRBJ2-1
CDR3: SARRETGSYNEQF

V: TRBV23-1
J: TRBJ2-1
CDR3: ASSHDRESHEQF

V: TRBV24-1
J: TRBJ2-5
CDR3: ATSDLGPRGGQY

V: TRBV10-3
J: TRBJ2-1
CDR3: AIKGNVSGREYEQF

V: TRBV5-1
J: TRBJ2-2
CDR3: ASRSGTENTGELF

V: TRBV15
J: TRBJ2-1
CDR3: ATSPGGSYNEQF

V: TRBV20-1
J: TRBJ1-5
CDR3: SAHGQGAPGWYSNQPQH

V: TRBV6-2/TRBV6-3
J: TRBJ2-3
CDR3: ASSPRGAGEVTDTQY

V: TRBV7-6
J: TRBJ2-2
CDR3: ASSRGLAWSPTGELF

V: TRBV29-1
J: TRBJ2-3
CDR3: SVDDSPGTDTQY

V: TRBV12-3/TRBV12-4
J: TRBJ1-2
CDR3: ASSQRTGDNYGYT

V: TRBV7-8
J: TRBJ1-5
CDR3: ASSLGQGDEPQH

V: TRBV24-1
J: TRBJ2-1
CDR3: ATSDAGTEENEQF

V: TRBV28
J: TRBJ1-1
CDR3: ASSSRTGMNTEAF

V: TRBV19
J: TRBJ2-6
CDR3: ASRSGANVLT

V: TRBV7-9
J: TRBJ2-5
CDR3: ASSTLAGGQETQY

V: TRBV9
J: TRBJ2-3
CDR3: ASNVGDSTDTQY

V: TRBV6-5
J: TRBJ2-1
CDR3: ASSYSSTGGYNEQF

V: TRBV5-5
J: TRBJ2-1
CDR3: ASSFFAGVRIDEQF

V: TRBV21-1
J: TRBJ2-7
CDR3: ASSKGRPSGQY

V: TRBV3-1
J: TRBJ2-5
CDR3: ASSQQRDQETQY

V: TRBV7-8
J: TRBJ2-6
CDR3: ASSKYSGTSSGANVLT

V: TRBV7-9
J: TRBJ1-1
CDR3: ASSPRGQGGHTEAF

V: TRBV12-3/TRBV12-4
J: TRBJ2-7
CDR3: ASSLLGEQY

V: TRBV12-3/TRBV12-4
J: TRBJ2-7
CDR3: ASRSTGSYEQY

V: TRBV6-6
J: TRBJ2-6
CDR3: ASSYSNSGANVLT

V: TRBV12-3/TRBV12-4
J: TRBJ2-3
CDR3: ASSSTGASTDTQY

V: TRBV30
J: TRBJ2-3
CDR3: AWSTSHTDTQY

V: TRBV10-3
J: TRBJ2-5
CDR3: AISESVEQETQY

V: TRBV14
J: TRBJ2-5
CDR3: ASSRLDRAIQQTQY

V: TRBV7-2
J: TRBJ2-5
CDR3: ASSLPHAGGETQY

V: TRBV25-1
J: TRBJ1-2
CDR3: ASSQNSQGANYGYT

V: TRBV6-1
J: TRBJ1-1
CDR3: ASRLSLGVMEAF

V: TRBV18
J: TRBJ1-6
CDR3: ASSPTGITNNSPLH

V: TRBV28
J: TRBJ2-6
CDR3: ASISRASGANVLT

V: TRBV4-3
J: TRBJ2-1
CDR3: ASSQGSGGSYNEQF

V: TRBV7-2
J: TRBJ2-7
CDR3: ASSRGQGYEQY

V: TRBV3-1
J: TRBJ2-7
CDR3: ASRGKHEQY